There are many counts of the clone carrying this T cell receptor beta chain. Its target is not known. The CDR3 extends over 15 amino acids. Germline V CDR1 and CDR2: SGHDN, FVKESK. The V end was cut by 3 bases, the J end by 4 bases, with 12 bases between. This sample is drawn from a study of neurological immune-mediated disorders. TCRdb re-analysed the 5' RACE reads in MiXCR, keeping a single row per CDR3 protein. The table shows some 78,000 distinct CDR3 sequences, with just over 5% occurring only once. Overall study results and limits: HTLV-1-associated myelopathy displayed the greatest TCR clonal expansion, and multiple sclerosis exhibited the smallest, lower than that of healthy controls.

The sequencing input was PBMCs. The TCR was taken from a woman in her twenties or thirties with multiple sclerosis. J is TRBJ2-2 and V is TRBV14; D perhaps matches TRBD1 (5 bases). In nucleotides, the CDR3 is TGTGCCAGCAGCCATTTCGAGACAGCCACCGGGGAGCTGTTTTTT. It is translated as CASSHFETATGELFF.